The clone carrying this TCR beta chain was counted a single time. The antigen is unknown. CDR1 is LGHNT and CDR2 is FRNRAP in the germline V gene. The CDR3 consists of 16 residues. V dropped 2 bases and J dropped 2; count of bases not matched to a gene: 5. This sample stems from a study of OX40 agonist ivuxolimab in advanced cancers. Study context: Ivuxolimab is a fully human IgG2 antibody that activates OX40 (CD134). Previous treatment with anti-PD-1, anti-PD-L1 or anti-CTLA-4 therapy was allowed; roughly 40% had received some.

General study findings and limits: On average, CD8+ T cells had more expanded clones than CD4+. Among the lowest peripheral clonal expansion occurred in 0.1-3.0 mg/kg partial responders.

Profiled with immunoSEQ multiplex PCR; TCRdb holds only in-frame clones, not every one. The profile shows roughly 40,000 clones, around 89% of them singletons. Sequenced here: CD4+ or CD8+ T cells sorted from blood, sampled in a trial of the OX40 agonist ivuxolimab. V usage is TRBV12-5 and J usage is TRBJ2-1; 8 nucleotides match TRBD2. The source of this sequence is an adult with an advanced solid tumor such as melanoma, head and neck, liver or kidney cancer. The CDR3 spells CASGLLAGGTYNEQFF. The CDR3 DNA sequence: TGTGCTAGTGGTTTGCTGGCGGGAGGAACCTACAATGAGCAGTTCTTC.